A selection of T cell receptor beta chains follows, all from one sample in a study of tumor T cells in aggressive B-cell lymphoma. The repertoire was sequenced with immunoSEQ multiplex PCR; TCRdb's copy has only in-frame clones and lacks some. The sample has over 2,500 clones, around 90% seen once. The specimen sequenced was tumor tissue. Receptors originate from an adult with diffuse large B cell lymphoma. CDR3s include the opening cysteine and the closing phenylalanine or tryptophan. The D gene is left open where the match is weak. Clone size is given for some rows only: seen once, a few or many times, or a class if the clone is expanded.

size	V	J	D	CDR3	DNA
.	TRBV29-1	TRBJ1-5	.	CSVATGRDQPQHF	TGCAGCGTGGCGACGGGGAGAGATCAGCCCCAGCATTTT
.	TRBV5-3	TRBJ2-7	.	CARSSRDTYEQYF	TGTGCCAGAAGCAGCCGGGACACCTACGAGCAGTACTTC
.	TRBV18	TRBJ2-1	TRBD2	CASSPLGGALGNEQFF	TGTGCCAGCTCACCACTCGGGGGGGCTTTGGGAAATGAGCAGTTCTTC
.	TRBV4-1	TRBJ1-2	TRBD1	CASSTWDRESVANYGYTF	TGCGCCAGCAGCACTTGGGACAGGGAAAGTGTAGCTAACTATGGCTACACCTTC
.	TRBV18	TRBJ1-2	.	CASSPIGSSQSGYTF	TGTGCCAGCTCACCAATCGGGTCTTCACAAAGTGGCTACACCTTC
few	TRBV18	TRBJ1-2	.	CASSPAARRDYGYTF	TGTGCCAGCTCACCCGCTGCCAGGAGGGACTATGGCTACACCTTC
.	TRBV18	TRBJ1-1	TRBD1	CASSPRGGQGTPSTEAFF	TGTGCCAGCTCACCCCGAGGGGGACAGGGGACGCCATCCACTGAAGCTTTCTTT
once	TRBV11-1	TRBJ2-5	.	CASSLRRLQETQYF	TGTGCCAGCAGCTTAAGGAGGCTTCAAGAGACCCAGTACTTC
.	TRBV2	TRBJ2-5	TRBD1	CASRDRGITQYF	TGTGCCAGCCGAGACAGGGGGATTACCCAGTACTTC
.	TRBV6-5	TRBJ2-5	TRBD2	CASTLAGQETQYF	TGTGCCAGCACGCTAGCGGGGCAGGAGACCCAGTACTTC
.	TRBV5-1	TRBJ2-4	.	CASSLGRGINIQYF	TGCGCCAGCAGCTTGGGAAGGGGGATTAACATTCAGTACTTC
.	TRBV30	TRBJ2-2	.	CAWSSFNTGELFF	TGTGCCTGGAGCTCGTTTAACACCGGGGAGCTGTTTTTT
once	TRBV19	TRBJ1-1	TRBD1	CASSITGGKNTEAFF	TGTGCCAGTAGTATCACAGGGGGAAAGAACACTGAAGCTTTCTTT
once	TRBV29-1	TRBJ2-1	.	CSVISGQRGEQFF	TGCAGCGTGATCTCGGGTCAACGGGGTGAGCAGTTCTTC
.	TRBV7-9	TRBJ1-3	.	CASSPPGQPGNTIYF	TGTGCCAGCAGCCCCCCAGGACAACCTGGAAACACCATATATTTT
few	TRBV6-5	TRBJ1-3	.	CASRSGVGNTIYF	TGTGCCAGCAGGTCAGGGGTTGGAAACACCATATATTTT
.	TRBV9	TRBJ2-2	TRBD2	CASSVSPGGGTGELFF	TGTGCCAGCAGCGTATCTCCGGGGGGGGGTACCGGGGAGCTGTTTTTT